This TCR beta chain was observed in a study of identifying expanded T cells in peripheral blood. Overall study findings and caveats: Clone count variance between roughly 2-week samples rose with total template count. Technical replicates showed about 1.1 changed clones; around 2 weeks around 15; four weeks 19.

Remarks on this clone: What it binds is unknown.

The CDR3 contains 15 residues. Deletions cut 4 bases from V and 2 bases from J, with 14 bases between. Germline assignment: CDR1 KGHSH and CDR2 LQKENI. No infections or other immune events were documented during collection. Clones were sequenced by immunoSEQ multiplex PCR, and TCRdb holds only the in-frame ones, with some missing. The sample holds some 65,000 clones; over 75% are singletons and the top ten take approximately 20%. This TCR came from a person aged 18 to 75 in good health. The sample comprised blood. The chain uses TRBV18 and TRBJ1-1; D gene uncertain. Here the CDR3 DNA reads TGTGCCAGCTCACTACACGAGGGAATAAACACTGAAGCTTTCTTT. This translates into CASSLHEGINTEAFF.